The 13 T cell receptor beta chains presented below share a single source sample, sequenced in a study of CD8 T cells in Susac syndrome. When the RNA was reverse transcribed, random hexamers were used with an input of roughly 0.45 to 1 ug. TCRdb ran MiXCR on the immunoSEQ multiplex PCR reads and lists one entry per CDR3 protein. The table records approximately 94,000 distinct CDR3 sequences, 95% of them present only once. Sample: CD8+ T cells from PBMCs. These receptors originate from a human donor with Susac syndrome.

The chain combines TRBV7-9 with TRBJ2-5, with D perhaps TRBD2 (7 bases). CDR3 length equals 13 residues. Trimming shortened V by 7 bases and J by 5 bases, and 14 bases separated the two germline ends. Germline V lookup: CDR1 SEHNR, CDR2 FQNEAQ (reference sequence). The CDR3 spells CASTPGGSETQYF. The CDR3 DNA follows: TGTGCCAGCACCCCGGGGGGCTCTGAGACCCAGTACTTC.

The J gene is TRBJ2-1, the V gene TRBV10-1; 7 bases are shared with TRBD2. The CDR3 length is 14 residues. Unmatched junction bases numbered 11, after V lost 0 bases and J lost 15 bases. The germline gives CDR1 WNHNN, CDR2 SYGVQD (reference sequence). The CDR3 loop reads CASSESGLREKRFF. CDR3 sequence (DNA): TGCGCCAGCAGTGAGTCTGGCTTGCGGGAGAAGAGGTTCTTC.

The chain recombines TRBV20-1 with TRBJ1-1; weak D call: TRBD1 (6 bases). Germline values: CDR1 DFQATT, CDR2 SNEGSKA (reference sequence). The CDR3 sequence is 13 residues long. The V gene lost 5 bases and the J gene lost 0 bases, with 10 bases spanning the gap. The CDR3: CSAGTTLNTEAFF. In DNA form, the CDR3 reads TGCAGTGCTGGGACAACCTTGAACACTGAAGCTTTCTTT.

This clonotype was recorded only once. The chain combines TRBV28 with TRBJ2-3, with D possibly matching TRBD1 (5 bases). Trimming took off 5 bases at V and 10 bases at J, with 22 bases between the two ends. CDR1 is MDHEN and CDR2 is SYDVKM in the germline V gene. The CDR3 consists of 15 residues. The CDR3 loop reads CASSQTESIAHSQYF. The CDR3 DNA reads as TGTGCCAGCAGTCAGACAGAAAGCATTGCCCATTCGCAGTATTTT.

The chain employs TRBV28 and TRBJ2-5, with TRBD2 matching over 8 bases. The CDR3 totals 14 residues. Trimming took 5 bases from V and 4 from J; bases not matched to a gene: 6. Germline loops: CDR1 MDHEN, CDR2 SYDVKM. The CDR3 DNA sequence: TGTGCCAGCAGTGGGGGACTAGTAGGAGAGACCCAGTACTTC. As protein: CASSGGLVGETQYF.

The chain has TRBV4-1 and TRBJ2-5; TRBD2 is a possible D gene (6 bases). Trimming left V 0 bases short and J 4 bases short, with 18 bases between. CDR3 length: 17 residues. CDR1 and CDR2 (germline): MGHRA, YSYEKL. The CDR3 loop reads CASSQDPADYLGETQYF. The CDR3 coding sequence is TGCGCCAGCAGCCAAGATCCCGCGGACTATTTAGGAGAGACCCAGTACTTC.

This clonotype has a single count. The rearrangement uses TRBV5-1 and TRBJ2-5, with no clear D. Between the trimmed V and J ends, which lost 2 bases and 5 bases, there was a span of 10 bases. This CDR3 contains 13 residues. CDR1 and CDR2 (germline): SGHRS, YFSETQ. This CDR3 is CASSFALGETQYF. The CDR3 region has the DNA TGCGCCAGCAGCTTCGCTTTAGGGGAGACCCAGTACTTC.

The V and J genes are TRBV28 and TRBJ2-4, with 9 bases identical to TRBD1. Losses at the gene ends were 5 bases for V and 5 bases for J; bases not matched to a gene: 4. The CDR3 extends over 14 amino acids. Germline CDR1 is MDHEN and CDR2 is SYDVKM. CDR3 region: CASSIQGAQNIQYF. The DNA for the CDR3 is TGTGCCAGCAGTATACAGGGGGCCCAAAACATTCAGTACTTC.

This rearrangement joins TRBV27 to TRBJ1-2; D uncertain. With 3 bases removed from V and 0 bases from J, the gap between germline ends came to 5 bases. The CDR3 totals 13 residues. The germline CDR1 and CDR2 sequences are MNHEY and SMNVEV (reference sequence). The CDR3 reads CASSFTTNYGYTF. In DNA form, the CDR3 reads TGTGCCAGCAGTTTTACAACTAACTATGGCTACACCTTC.

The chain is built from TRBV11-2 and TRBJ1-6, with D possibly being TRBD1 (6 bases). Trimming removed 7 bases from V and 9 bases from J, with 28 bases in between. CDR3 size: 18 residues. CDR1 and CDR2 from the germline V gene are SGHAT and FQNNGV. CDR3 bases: TGTGCCAGCACTCATAAGACCGGGGCCTTAACGGGGGCTTCACCCCTCCACTTT. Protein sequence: CASTHKTGALTGASPLHF.

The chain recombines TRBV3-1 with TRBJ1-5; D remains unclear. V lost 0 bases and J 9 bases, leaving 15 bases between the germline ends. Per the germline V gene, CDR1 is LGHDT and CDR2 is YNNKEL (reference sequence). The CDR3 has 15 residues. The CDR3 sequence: CASSQDGGLGSPQHF. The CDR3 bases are TGTGCCAGCAGCCAAGATGGCGGGCTGGGCTCGCCCCAGCATTTT.

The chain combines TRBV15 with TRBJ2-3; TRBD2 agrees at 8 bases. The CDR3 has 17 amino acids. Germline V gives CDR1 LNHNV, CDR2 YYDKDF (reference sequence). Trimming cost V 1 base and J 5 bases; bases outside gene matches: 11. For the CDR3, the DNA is TGTGCCACCAGCAGAGGGAGAAGCGGGAGTCTGGTAGATACGCAGTATTTT. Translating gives CATSRGRSGSLVDTQYF.

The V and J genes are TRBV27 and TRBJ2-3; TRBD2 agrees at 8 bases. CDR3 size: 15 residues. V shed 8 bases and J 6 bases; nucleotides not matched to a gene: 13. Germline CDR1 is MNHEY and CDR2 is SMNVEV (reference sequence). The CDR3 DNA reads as TGTGCCAGCTCGGCTGAAGCGGGAGTTGGGGATACGCAGTATTTT. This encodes CASSAEAGVGDTQYF.